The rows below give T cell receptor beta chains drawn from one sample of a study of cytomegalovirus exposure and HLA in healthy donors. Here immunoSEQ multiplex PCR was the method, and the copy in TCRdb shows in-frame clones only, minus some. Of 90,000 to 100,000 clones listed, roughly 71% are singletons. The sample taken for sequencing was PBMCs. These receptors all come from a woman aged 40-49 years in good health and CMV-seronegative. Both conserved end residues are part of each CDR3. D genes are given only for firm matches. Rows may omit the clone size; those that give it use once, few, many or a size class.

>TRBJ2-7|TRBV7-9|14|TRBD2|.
TGTGCCAGCAGCTTTAGCGGGGATTTAGACGAGCAGTACTTC
CASSFSGDLDEQYF
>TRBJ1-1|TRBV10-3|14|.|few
TGTGCCATCACCCCTCTGGGAGAGAACACTGAAGCTTTCTTT
CAITPLGENTEAFF
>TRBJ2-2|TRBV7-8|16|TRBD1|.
TGTGCCAGCAGCAAACAGGGGGCGCAAGTCTCCGGGGAGCTGTTTTTT
CASSKQGAQVSGELFF
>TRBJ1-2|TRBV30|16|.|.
TGTGCCTGGAGGGGGCCAGGGCAGAAACTTTACTATGGCTACACCTTC
CAWRGPGQKLYYGYTF
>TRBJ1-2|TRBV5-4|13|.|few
TGTGCCAGCAGCTTGGACAACAACTATGGCTACACCTTC
CASSLDNNYGYTF
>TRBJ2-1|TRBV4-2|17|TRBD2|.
TGTGCCAGCAGCCAAGTGGGGCCGGGGGGGCTAAACAATGAGCAGTTCTTC
CASSQVGPGGLNNEQFF
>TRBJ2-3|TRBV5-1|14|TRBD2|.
TGCGCCAGCAGCTTGACTAGCGGGCCAGATACGCAGTATTTT
CASSLTSGPDTQYF
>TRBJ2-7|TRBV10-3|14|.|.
TGTGCCATCAGTGAGATGTCAGGGCAATACGAGCAGTACTTC
CAISEMSGQYEQYF
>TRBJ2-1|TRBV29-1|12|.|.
TGCAGCGTTGTTGGAGGATACAATGAGCAGTTCTTC
CSVVGGYNEQFF
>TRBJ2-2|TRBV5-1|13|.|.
TGCGCCAGCAGACTTCTCGCCACCGGGGAGCTGTTTTTT
CASRLLATGELFF
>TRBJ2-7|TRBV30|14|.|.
TGTGCCTGGAGTGTACGGGGGATCAGCTACGAGCAGTACTTC
CAWSVRGISYEQYF
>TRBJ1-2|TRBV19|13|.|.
TGTGCCAGTAGTATAGATTGGAGGGATGGCTACACCTTC
CASSIDWRDGYTF
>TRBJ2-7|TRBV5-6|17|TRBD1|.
TGTGCCAGCAGAAGGCCCTCGACAGGGGCCCACGTGAACGAGCAGTACTTC
CASRRPSTGAHVNEQYF
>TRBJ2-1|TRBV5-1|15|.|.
TGCGCCAGCAGCTTGGTGGGGGGCTCCTACAATGAGCAGTTCTTC
CASSLVGGSYNEQFF
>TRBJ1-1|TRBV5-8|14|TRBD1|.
TGTGCCAGCAGACCGGACAGGTTGCACACTGAAGCTTTCTTT
CASRPDRLHTEAFF
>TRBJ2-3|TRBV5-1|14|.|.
TGCGCCAGCAGCTTGGGGCAGGGATGGAATACGCAGTATTTT
CASSLGQGWNTQYF
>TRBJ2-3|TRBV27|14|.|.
TGTGCCAGCACCCCGGGGAGCCGCACAGATACGCAGTATTTT
CASTPGSRTDTQYF
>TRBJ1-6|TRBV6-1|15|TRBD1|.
TGTGCCAGCAGGGAGGACAGGGCCGGGAATTCACCCCTCCACTTT
CASREDRAGNSPLHF
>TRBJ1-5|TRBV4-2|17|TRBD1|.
TGTGCCAGCAGCCCCGGGACAGAATTTTATAGCAATCAGCCCCAGCATTTT
CASSPGTEFYSNQPQHF
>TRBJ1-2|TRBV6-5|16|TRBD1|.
TGTGCCAGCAGTTACTCGGGGCAGGGACAGGCCTATGGCTACACCTTC
CASSYSGQGQAYGYTF
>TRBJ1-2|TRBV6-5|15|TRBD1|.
TGTGCCAGCAGTTCTCCGGGACAGGGGGCCTATGGCTACACCTTC
CASSSPGQGAYGYTF
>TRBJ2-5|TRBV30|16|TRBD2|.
TGTGCCTGGAGCGGTCTGACTAGCGGGGGTGGGGAGACCCAGTACTTC
CAWSGLTSGGGETQYF
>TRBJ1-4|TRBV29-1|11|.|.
TGCAGCGTTGATGCGGGGGAAAAACTGTTTTTT
CSVDAGEKLFF
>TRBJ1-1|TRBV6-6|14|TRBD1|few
TGTGCCAGCAGTTACGGGGACAGTCAAACTGAAGCTTTCTTT
CASSYGDSQTEAFF
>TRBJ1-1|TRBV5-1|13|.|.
TGCGCCAGCTCCCCTAGCCAGGACACTGAAGCTTTCTTT
CASSPSQDTEAFF
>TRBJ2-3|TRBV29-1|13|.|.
TGCAGCGTTGTGACCCCACGGGGAGATACGCAGTATTTT
CSVVTPRGDTQYF
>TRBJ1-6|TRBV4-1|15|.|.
TGCGCCAGCAGCCAAGGCCCCCAGGCCCAGGCACCCCTCCACTTT
CASSQGPQAQAPLHF
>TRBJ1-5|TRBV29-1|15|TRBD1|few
TGCAGCGTTGTTTTCGGAGGGACAGGGCGTCAGCCCCAGCATTTT
CSVVFGGTGRQPQHF
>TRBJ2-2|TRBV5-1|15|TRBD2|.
TGCGCCAGCAGCGGCCGCGGGGGGATCGGCGGGGAGCTGTTTTTT
CASSGRGGIGGELFF